The 7 T cell receptor beta chains below come from one sample, sequenced in a study of human T cells and chemical hapten exposure. TCRdb reprocessed the RACE reads with MiXCR, giving one entry per CDR3 protein. The sample holds tens of thousands of distinct CDR3 sequences; less than 8% are singletons and the top ten take approximately 1.3%. Indicated time point: patch test 2, 6 weeks after DPC sensitization. Treatment here: therapeutic diphenylcyclopropenone sensitization with weekly scalp DPC. Sequences were derived from whole blood, sampled in connection with sensitization to the hapten diphenylcyclopropenone (DPC). All receptors come from a woman in her 30s with alopecia areata. Some clones in this sample may be carry-over from other donors' samples.

This clonotype has at least ten counts. The chain links TRBV5-4 to TRBJ2-4; possible D gene TRBD1, 6 bases. V was pared by 0 bases and J by 5 bases, with 12 bases between. The germline V gene encodes CDR1 SGHNT and CDR2 YYREEE (reference sequence). The CDR3 loop spans 15 amino acids. For the CDR3, the DNA is TGTGCCAGCAGCTTGGATTTTGGGGGCGAAAACATTCAGTACTTC. Protein sequence: CASSLDFGGENIQYF.

This clonotype was counted ten times or more. The CDR3 DNA sequence: TGCGCCAGCAGCCCTGGGACAGGACGGGGGGACACTGAAGCTTTCTTT. It specifies CASSPGTGRGDTEAFF. The genes are TRBV4-1 and TRBJ1-1; 8 positions match TRBD1. Losses at the gene ends were 4 bases for V and 3 bases for J; bases not matched to a gene: 10. From germline, CDR1 is MGHRA and CDR2 YSYEKL. The length of the CDR3 is 16 residues.

Many counts were recorded for this clonotype. CDR3 in amino acids: CSVGQGMNEQFF. DNA of the CDR3: TGCAGCGTTGGACAGGGTATGAATGAGCAGTTCTTC. The chain recombines TRBV29-1 with TRBJ2-1, with 7 bases aligning to TRBD1. With V trimmed by 4 bases and J by 7 bases, 4 bases remained unmatched. This CDR3 comprises 12 residues. Germline CDR1 SQVTM, CDR2 ANQGSEA.

The genes are TRBV25-1 and TRBJ2-1; D uncertain. The V and J ends lost 7 bases and 6 bases respectively, with 16 bases between them. From germline, CDR1 is MGHDK and CDR2 SYGVNS. CDR3 size: 14 residues. CDR3 region: CASTTRLRPNEQFF. The DNA for the CDR3 is TGTGCCAGCACCACCAGGCTTAGGCCCAATGAGCAGTTCTTC.

This clonotype was detected many times. J is TRBJ2-1 and V is TRBV12-3 or TRBV12-4; the D gene is possibly TRBD2 (5 bases). This CDR3 contains 11 residues. V lost 7 bases, J lost 10 bases, and 11 bases lay in between. The CDR3 region has the DNA TGTGCCAGCACCGTCCGGGGAGAGCAGTTCTTC. It translates to CASTVRGEQFF.

This clonotype was counted between two and nine times. This rearrangement joins TRBV30 to TRBJ2-7, with unresolved D. The CDR3 extends over 13 amino acids. Trimming took off 7 bases at V and 7 bases at J, with 20 bases between the two ends. Germline V lookup: CDR1 GTSNPN, CDR2 SVGIG (reference sequence). The CDR3 loop is CASMQAGAREQYF. The CDR3 DNA reads as TGTGCCTCCATGCAGGCAGGAGCTAGAGAGCAGTACTTC.

This clonotype was observed many times. V and J are TRBV20-1 and TRBJ2-3; the D gene is possibly TRBD1 (6 bases). The V gene lost 1 base and the J gene lost 2 bases, with 13 bases spanning the gap. Germline CDR1 is DFQATT and CDR2 is SNEGSKA (reference sequence). CDR3 length: 15 residues. Here the CDR3 DNA reads TGCAGTGCTAGAGGGCGGCAGGGGACCACAGATACGCAGTATTTT. As protein: CSARGRQGTTDTQYF.